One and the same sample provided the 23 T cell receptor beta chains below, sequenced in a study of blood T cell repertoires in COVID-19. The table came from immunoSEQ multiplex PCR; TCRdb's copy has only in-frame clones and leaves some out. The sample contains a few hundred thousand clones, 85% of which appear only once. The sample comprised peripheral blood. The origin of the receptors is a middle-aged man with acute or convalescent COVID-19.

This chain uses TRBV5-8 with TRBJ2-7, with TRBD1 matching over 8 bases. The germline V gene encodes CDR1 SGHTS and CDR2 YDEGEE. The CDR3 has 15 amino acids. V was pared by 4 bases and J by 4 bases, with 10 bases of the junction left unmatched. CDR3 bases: TGTGCCAGCAGCCGTGGGACAGGAGACCTGTACGAGCAGTACTTC. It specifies CASSRGTGDLYEQYF.

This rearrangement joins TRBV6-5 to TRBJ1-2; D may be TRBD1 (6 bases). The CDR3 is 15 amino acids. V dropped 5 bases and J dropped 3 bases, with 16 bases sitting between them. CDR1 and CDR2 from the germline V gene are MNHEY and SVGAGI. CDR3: CASSLSGDRYYGYTF. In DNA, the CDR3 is TGTGCCAGCAGTCTATCAGGGGATAGGTACTATGGCTACACCTTC.

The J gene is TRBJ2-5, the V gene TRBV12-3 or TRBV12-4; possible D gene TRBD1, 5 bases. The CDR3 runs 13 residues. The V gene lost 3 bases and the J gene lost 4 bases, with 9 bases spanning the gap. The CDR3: CASSLAGLETQYF. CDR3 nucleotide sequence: TGTGCCAGCAGTTTGGCAGGGTTAGAGACCCAGTACTTC.

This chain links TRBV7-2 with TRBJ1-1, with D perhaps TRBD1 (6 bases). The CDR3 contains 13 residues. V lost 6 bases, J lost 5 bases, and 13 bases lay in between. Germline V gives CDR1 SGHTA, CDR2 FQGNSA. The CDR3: CASRFGQGTEAFF. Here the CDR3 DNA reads TGTGCCAGCAGATTCGGCCAGGGGACTGAAGCTTTCTTT. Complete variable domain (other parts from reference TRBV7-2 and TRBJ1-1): GAGVSQSPSNKVTEKGKDVELRCDPISGHTALYWYRQSLGQGLEFLIYFQGNSAPDKSGLPSDRFSAERTGGSVSTLTIQRTQQEDSAVYLCASRFGQGTEAFFGQGTRLTVV.

CDR3 residues: CASGSPPGNNEQFF. DNA of the CDR3: TGTGCTAGTGGTTCCCCCCCAGGGAACAATGAGCAGTTCTTC. V gene TRBV12-5 combines with J gene TRBJ2-1; D might be TRBD1 (5 bases). The ends were cut back, 4 bases at V and 5 bases at J, with 12 bases in the middle. Germline V gene lookup returns CDR1 LGHNT and CDR2 FRNRAP. The CDR3 runs to 14 residues.

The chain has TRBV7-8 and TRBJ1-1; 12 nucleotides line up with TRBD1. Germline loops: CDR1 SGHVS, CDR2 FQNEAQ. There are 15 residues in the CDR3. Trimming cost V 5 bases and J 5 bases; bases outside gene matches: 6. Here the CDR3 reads CASSKGTGGKTEAFF. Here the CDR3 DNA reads TGTGCCAGCAGCAAGGGGACAGGGGGCAAAACTGAAGCTTTCTTT. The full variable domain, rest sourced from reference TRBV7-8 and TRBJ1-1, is GAGVSQSPRYKVAKRGQDVALRCDPISGHVSLFWYQQALGQGPEFLTYFQNEAQLDKSGLPSDRFFAERPEGSVSTLKIQRTQQEDSAVYLCASSKGTGGKTEAFFGQGTRLTVV.

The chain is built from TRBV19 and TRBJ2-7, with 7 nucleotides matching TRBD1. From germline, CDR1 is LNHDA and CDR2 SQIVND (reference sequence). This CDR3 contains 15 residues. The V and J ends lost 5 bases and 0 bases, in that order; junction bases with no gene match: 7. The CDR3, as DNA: TGTGCCAGTAGTTACCGGGACAGTAGCTCCTACGAGCAGTACTTC. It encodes CASSYRDSSSYEQYF.

The CDR3 reads CASSQIRSDKNIQYF. The CDR3 DNA sequence: TGTGCCAGCAGCCAGATCAGGTCTGACAAAAACATTCAGTACTTC. The V gene is TRBV6-2 or TRBV6-3, the J gene TRBJ2-4; no reliable D call. V gave up 6 bases and J gave up 3 bases, with 15 bases separating them. Per the germline V gene, CDR1 is MNHEY and CDR2 is SVGEGT. The CDR3 covers 15 residues.

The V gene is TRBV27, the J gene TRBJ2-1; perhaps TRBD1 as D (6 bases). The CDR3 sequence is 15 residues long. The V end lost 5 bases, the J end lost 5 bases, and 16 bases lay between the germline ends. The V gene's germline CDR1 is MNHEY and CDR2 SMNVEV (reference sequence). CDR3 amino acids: CASSKLGTRHNEQFF. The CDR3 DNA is TGTGCCAGCAGTAAACTAGGGACACGCCACAATGAGCAGTTCTTC.

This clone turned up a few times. The chain's CDR3 is CASSEQNTEAFF. The CDR3 coding sequence is TGTGCCAGCAGTGAACAGAACACTGAAGCTTTCTTT. V usage is TRBV2 and J usage is TRBJ1-1; no clear D gene. Germline CDR1 is SNHLY and CDR2 is FYNNEI. The CDR3 extends over 12 amino acids. V lost 2 bases and J lost 1, with 2 bases in between. The variable domain in full, with the rest retrieved from reference TRBV2 and TRBJ1-1, is EPEVTQTPSHQVTQMGQEVILRCVPISNHLYFYWYRQILGQKVEFLVSFYNNEISEKSEIFDDQFSVERPDGSNFTLKIRSTKLEDSAMYFCASSEQNTEAFFGQGTRLTVV.

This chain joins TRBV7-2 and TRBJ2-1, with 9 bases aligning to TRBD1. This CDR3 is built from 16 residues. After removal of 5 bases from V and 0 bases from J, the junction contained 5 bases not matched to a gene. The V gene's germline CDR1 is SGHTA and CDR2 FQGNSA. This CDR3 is CASSPRQGGSYNEQFF. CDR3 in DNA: TGTGCCAGCAGCCCTCGACAGGGGGGCTCCTACAATGAGCAGTTCTTC.

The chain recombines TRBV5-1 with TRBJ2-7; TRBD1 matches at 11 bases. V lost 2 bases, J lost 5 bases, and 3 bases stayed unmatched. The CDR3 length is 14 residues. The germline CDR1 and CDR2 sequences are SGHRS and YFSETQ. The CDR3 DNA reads TGCGCCAGCAGCTTTCGGGACAGGGGGGACGAGCAGTACTTC. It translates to CASSFRDRGDEQYF.

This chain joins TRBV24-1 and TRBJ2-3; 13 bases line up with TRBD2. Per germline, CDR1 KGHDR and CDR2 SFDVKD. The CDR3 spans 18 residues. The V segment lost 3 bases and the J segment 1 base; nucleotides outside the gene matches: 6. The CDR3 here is CATSDLTSGGGRTDTQYF. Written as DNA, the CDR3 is TGTGCCACCAGTGATCTTACTAGCGGGGGGGGGCGCACAGATACGCAGTATTTT.

Here the CDR3 reads CSASPGTTQPQHF. The CDR3, as DNA: TGCAGTGCTAGTCCGGGAACTACTCAGCCCCAGCATTTT. The rearrangement joins TRBV20-1 to TRBJ1-5; D is unclear. Deletions cut 3 bases from V and 6 bases from J, with 12 bases between. The germline gives CDR1 DFQATT, CDR2 SNEGSKA (reference sequence). This CDR3 comprises 13 residues.

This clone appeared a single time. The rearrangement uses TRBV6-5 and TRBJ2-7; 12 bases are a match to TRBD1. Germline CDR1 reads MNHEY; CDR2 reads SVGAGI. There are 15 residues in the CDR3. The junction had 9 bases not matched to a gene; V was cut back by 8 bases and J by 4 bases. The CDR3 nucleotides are TGTGCCAGCGGGACAGGGGGCACCCGCGGTTACGAGCAGTACTTC. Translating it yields CASGTGGTRGYEQYF.

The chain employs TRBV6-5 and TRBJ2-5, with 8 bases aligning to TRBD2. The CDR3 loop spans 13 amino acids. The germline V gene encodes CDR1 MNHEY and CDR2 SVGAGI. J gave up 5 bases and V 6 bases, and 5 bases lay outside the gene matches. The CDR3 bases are TGTGCCAGCAGCGGGGGACTAGGCGAGACCCAGTACTTC. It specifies CASSGGLGETQYF.

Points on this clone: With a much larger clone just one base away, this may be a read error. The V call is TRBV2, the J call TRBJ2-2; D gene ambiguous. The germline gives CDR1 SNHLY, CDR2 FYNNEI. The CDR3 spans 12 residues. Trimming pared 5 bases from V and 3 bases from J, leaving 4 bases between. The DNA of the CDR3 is TGTGCCAGCAGTCCGGACACCGGGGAGCTGTTTTTT. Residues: CASSPDTGELFF. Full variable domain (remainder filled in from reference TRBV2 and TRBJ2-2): EPEVTQTPSHQVTQMGQEVILRCVPISNHLYFYWYRQILGQKVEFLVSFYNNEISEKSEIFDDQFSVERPDGSNFTLKIRSTKLEDSAMYFCASSPDTGELFFGEGSRLTVL.

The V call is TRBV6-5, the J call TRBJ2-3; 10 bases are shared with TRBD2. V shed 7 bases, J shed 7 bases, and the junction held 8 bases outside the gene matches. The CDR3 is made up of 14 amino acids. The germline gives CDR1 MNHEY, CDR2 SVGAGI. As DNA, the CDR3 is TGTGCCAGCATTTATGAGCGGGGGGGCAATACGCAGTATTTT. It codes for CASIYERGGNTQYF.

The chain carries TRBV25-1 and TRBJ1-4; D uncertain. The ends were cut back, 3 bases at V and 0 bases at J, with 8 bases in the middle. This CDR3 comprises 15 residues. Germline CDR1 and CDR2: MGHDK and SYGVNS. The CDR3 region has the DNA TGTGCCAGCAGTGACATCGGAGCAACTAATGAAAAACTGTTTTTT. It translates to CASSDIGATNEKLFF.

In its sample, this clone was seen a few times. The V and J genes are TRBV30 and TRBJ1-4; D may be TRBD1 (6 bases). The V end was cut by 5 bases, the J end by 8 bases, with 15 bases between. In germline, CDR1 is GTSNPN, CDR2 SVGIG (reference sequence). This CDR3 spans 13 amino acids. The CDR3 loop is CAWEGDLGEKLFF. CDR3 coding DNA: TGTGCCTGGGAGGGGGACCTTGGCGAAAAACTGTTTTTT.

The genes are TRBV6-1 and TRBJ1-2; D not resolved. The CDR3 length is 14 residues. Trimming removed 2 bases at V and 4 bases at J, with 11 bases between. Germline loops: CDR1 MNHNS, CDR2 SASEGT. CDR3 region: CASSEFGQVYGYTF. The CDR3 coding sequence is TGTGCCAGCAGTGAATTTGGGCAAGTCTATGGCTACACCTTC.

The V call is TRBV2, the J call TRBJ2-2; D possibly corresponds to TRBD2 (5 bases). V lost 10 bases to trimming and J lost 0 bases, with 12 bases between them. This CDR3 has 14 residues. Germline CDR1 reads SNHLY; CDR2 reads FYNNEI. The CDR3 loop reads CATKGAANTGELFF. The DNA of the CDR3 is TGTGCCACCAAGGGAGCAGCGAACACCGGGGAGCTGTTTTTT.

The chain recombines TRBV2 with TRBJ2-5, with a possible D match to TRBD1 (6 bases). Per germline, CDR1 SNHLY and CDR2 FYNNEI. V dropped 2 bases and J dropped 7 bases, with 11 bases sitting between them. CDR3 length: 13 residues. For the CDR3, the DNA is TGTGCCAGCAGTGAAACCCAGGGGTCGACCCAGTACTTC. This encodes CASSETQGSTQYF. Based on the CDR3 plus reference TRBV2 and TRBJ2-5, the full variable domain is EPEVTQTPSHQVTQMGQEVILRCVPISNHLYFYWYRQILGQKVEFLVSFYNNEISEKSEIFDDQFSVERPDGSNFTLKIRSTKLEDSAMYFCASSETQGSTQYFGPGTRLLVL.